The source of this T cell receptor (beta chain) is a study of blood T cell repertoires in COVID-19. Trimming removed 5 bases at V and 9 bases at J, with 14 bases between. The CDR3 consists of 13 residues. Germline-derived CDR1 and CDR2 are SGHVS and FQNEAQ. Assay used: immunoSEQ multiplex PCR; TCRdb lists only in-frame clones, some missing. Here the sample spans roughly 360,000 clones, less than 90% being singletons. The TCR was taken from a woman aged 50 to 60 who had recovered from COVID-19. The sequencing input was PBMCs or T cells enriched from blood (not recorded which). The chain employs TRBV7-8 and TRBJ2-1; D possibly corresponds to TRBD1 (5 bases). For the CDR3, the DNA is TGTGCCAGCAGCGAGTATCAGGGTCTTGAGCAGTTCTTC. Protein product: CASSEYQGLEQFF.